These 32 T cell receptor beta chains share one sample of origin, sequenced in a study of Tregs in tolerant kidney transplant recipients. Some clones are missing from TCRdb's copy, which holds only in-frame ones; the method was immunoSEQ multiplex PCR. This sample yields about 240,000 clones, of which roughly 84% are seen a single time; around 0.61% belongs to the top ten. The sequenced sample consisted of CD4+ T cells from blood. These receptors were collected from a human donor in good health.

The V gene is TRBV5-4, the J gene TRBJ2-3, with no clear D. V gave up 1 base and J gave up 6 bases, with 6 bases separating them. There are 12 residues in the CDR3. Germline V CDR1 and CDR2: SGHNT, YYREEE (reference sequence). CDR3 DNA sequence: TGTGCCAGCAGCTTGACCCCGGATACGCAGTATTTT. This encodes CASSLTPDTQYF. Full variable domain (outside the CDR3, taken from reference TRBV5-4 and TRBJ2-3): ETGVTQSPTHLIKTRGQQVTLRCSSQSGHNTVSWYQQALGQGPQFIFQYYREEENGRGNFPPRFSGLQFPNYSSELNVNALELDDSALYLCASSLTPDTQYFGPGTRLTVL.

This clone was counted once. V usage is TRBV11-3 and J usage is TRBJ2-6; the D gene is possibly TRBD1 (6 bases). The CDR3 is made up of 16 amino acids. Germline assignment: CDR1 SGHNT and CDR2 YENEEA. Trimming took 1 base from V and 3 from J, leaving 10 bases between them. The CDR3 DNA reads as TGTGCCAGCAGCTTAGCCTCAGGGGTTGGGGCCAACGTCCTGACTTTC. This gives the protein CASSLASGVGANVLTF.

This clone came up a few times. V is TRBV6-4 and J is TRBJ1-2, with TRBD1 identical over 9 bases. Germline values: CDR1 MRHNA, CDR2 SNTAGT. After removal of 4 bases from V and 9 bases from J, the junction contained 3 bases not matched to a gene. The CDR3 spans 12 residues. CDR3 region: CASSAGQGSYTF. The CDR3 DNA sequence: TGTGCCAGCAGTGCCGGACAGGGGAGCTACACCTTC.

J is TRBJ2-5 and V is TRBV5-1, with TRBD2 matching 7 bases. The CDR3 has 15 residues. The J segment lost 3 bases and the V segment lost 0 bases, leaving 5 bases of the junction unmatched. Germline CDR1 SGHRS, CDR2 YFSETQ. The CDR3 loop reads CASSLGGTMEETQYF. CDR3 sequence (DNA): TGCGCCAGCAGCTTGGGCGGGACTATGGAAGAGACCCAGTACTTC.

This clone showed up just a few times. The chain joins TRBV10-3 to TRBJ1-1; 8 bases are shared with TRBD1. The CDR3 spans 12 residues. Unmatched junction bases numbered 3, after V lost 9 bases and J lost 3 bases. From germline, CDR1 is ENHRY and CDR2 SYGVKD. The CDR3 bases are TGTGCCATAGGGACAGGAGACACTGAAGCTTTCTTT. Its translation is CAIGTGDTEAFF.

The genes are TRBV7-9 and TRBJ2-2, with 11 bases lining up with TRBD2. With V trimmed by 6 bases and J by 2 bases, 2 bases remained unmatched. Germline CDR1 reads SEHNR; CDR2 reads FQNEAQ (reference sequence). This CDR3 is 15 amino acids long. This CDR3 reads CASRTSGANTGELFF. Written as DNA, the CDR3 is TGTGCCAGCAGGACTAGCGGGGCAAACACCGGGGAGCTGTTTTTT.

The chain couples TRBV19 to TRBJ2-1; TRBD1 matches at 8 bases. This CDR3 region has 16 residues. Per germline, CDR1 LNHDA and CDR2 SQIVND (reference sequence). After removal of 4 bases from V and 8 bases from J, the junction contained 13 bases not matched to a gene. CDR3 DNA: TGTGCCAGTAGTAATCTCCGGGACAGGAGAGGGGATGAGCAGTTCTTC. It is translated as CASSNLRDRRGDEQFF.

The CDR3 coding sequence is TGTGCCAGCAGCTCCCTGGGACGGTTCAATCAGCCCCAGCATTTT. Residues: CASSSLGRFNQPQHF. The V and J genes are TRBV5-6 and TRBJ1-5, with D possibly matching TRBD1 (5 bases). Deletions cut 3 bases from V and 3 bases from J, with 13 bases between. This CDR3 is 15 amino acids long. Looked up from germline, CDR1 is SGHDT and CDR2 is YYEEEE.

The chain combines TRBV5-1 with TRBJ1-1, with 8 bases matching TRBD1. With V trimmed by 6 bases and J by 4 bases, 14 bases remained unmatched. The CDR3 length is 16 residues. Germline V lookup: CDR1 SGHRS, CDR2 YFSETQ. DNA of the CDR3: TGCGCCAGCACCCCGTCCGGACAGGGAATGGGCACTGAAGCTTTCTTT. Amino acid sequence: CASTPSGQGMGTEAFF.

This clone was seen a few times. The rearrangement links TRBV5-4 to TRBJ1-2, with 7 bases that match TRBD1. The CDR3 consists of 14 residues. Per germline, CDR1 SGHNT and CDR2 YYREEE (reference sequence). V shed 0 bases and J 8 bases; nucleotides not matched to a gene: 7. CDR3 DNA: TGTGCCAGCAGCTTGGAGGGGACAGCCCCCGGCTACACCTTC. It yields the protein CASSLEGTAPGYTF.

V is TRBV5-4 and J is TRBJ2-7; D uncertain. V dropped 4 bases and J dropped 1 base, with 15 bases sitting between them. The CDR3 is 15 amino acids. The germline gives CDR1 SGHNT, CDR2 YYREEE (reference sequence). CDR3 DNA sequence: TGTGCCAGCAGCCAAGCCAGCGTGGGATCCTACGAGCAGTACTTC. It specifies CASSQASVGSYEQYF. Together with reference TRBV5-4 and TRBJ2-7, the CDR3 gives the full variable domain: ETGVTQSPTHLIKTRGQQVTLRCSSQSGHNTVSWYQQALGQGPQFIFQYYREEENGRGNFPPRFSGLQFPNYSSELNVNALELDDSALYLCASSQASVGSYEQYFGPGTRLTVT.

The chain recombines TRBV6-1 with TRBJ2-3; D uncertain. This CDR3 region has 13 residues. V shed 3 bases and J shed 6 bases, with 10 bases lying between them. Germline V gene lookup returns CDR1 MNHNS and CDR2 SASEGT. The CDR3 bases are TGTGCCAGCAGTGATAAGGGCGTCGATACGCAGTATTTT. Its protein is CASSDKGVDTQYF.

This clone showed up just once. The chain couples TRBV5-1 to TRBJ1-6; D may be TRBD1 (6 bases). This CDR3 has 16 residues. The V gene's germline CDR1 is SGHRS and CDR2 YFSETQ. V lost 3 bases and J 5 bases, leaving 15 bases between the germline ends. CDR3 sequence: CASSYAGQGNNSPLHF. The DNA for the CDR3 is TGCGCCAGCAGCTACGCAGGGCAGGGGAATAATTCACCCCTCCACTTT.

The V gene is TRBV27, the J gene TRBJ1-5; D may be TRBD1 (6 bases). With 3 bases removed from V and 2 bases from J, the gap between germline ends came to 11 bases. The CDR3 is made up of 15 amino acids. Germline-derived CDR1 and CDR2 are MNHEY and SMNVEV (reference sequence). CDR3 loop: CASSLGGHGNQPQHF. The CDR3 nucleotides are TGTGCCAGCAGTTTGGGGGGGCATGGCAATCAGCCCCAGCATTTT.

The V gene is TRBV29-1, the J gene TRBJ1-1; no reliable D call. The CDR3 length is 12 residues. V lost 6 bases to trimming and J lost 1 base, with 9 bases between them. CDR1 is SQVTM, CDR2 ANQGSEA, per germline. In DNA, the CDR3 is TGCAGCGTGGTTACAAGGAACACTGAAGCTTTCTTT. Protein sequence: CSVVTRNTEAFF.

The genes are TRBV2 and TRBJ1-2; D is perhaps TRBD1 (5 bases). The CDR3 covers 12 residues. Trimming stripped 5 bases from V and 4 bases from J, with 8 bases between. Germline CDR1 is SNHLY and CDR2 is FYNNEI. Here the CDR3 DNA reads TGTGCCAGCAGTCAGGGCCCCTATGGCTACACCTTC. It specifies CASSQGPYGYTF.

The CDR3 DNA reads as TGCAGTGCTACCCCCCACAATGAGCAGTTCTTC. This translates into CSATPHNEQFF. This sequence joins TRBV20-1 and TRBJ2-1; D remains ambiguous. The CDR3 loop spans 11 amino acids. The V gene's germline CDR1 is DFQATT and CDR2 SNEGSKA (reference sequence). Trimming took off 4 bases at V and 5 bases at J, with 6 bases between the two ends.

V and J are TRBV5-1 and TRBJ1-2; D gene uncertain. The CDR3 loop spans 15 amino acids. The V end was cut by 0 bases, the J end by 2 bases, with 11 bases between. Per germline, CDR1 SGHRS and CDR2 YFSETQ. CDR3 protein: CASSLGAGINYGYTF. The CDR3 DNA reads as TGCGCCAGCAGCTTGGGGGCAGGAATAAACTATGGCTACACCTTC. The whole variable domain, remainder taken from reference TRBV5-1 and TRBJ1-2, is KAGVTQTPRYLIKTRGQQVTLSCSPISGHRSVSWYQQTPGQGLQFLFEYFSETQRNKGNFPGRFSGRQFSNSRSEMNVSTLELGDSALYLCASSLGAGINYGYTFGSGTRLTVV.

The chain combines TRBV9 with TRBJ1-3, with D unresolved. Per the germline V gene, CDR1 is SGDLS and CDR2 is YYNGEE. This CDR3 contains 16 residues. Trimming left V 3 bases short and J 0 bases short, with 13 bases between. The CDR3 region has the DNA TGTGCCAGCAGCGAGAGTTCGGGTGTCTCTGGAAACACCATATATTTT. Translating it yields CASSESSGVSGNTIYF.

The V call is TRBV2, the J call TRBJ2-5; a possible D gene is TRBD2 (7 bases). This CDR3 spans 12 amino acids. Germline V gene sequence: CDR1 SNHLY, CDR2 FYNNEI. V lost 7 bases and J 6 bases, leaving 12 bases between the germline ends. CDR3 nucleotides: TGTGCCAGCACGGGGGGCAGCAAGACCCAGTACTTC. This translates into CASTGGSKTQYF.

The chain has TRBV29-1 and TRBJ2-7; D possibly corresponds to TRBD1 (5 bases). Per germline, CDR1 SQVTM and CDR2 ANQGSEA. This CDR3 contains 13 residues. Trimming cost V 4 bases and J 0 bases, with 10 bases left between them. The CDR3 region is CSVGGEVSYEQYF. CDR3 nucleotides: TGCAGCGTTGGGGGCGAGGTCTCCTACGAGCAGTACTTC.

This chain links TRBV9 with TRBJ1-3; no reliable D call. V was pared by 3 bases and J by 5 bases, with 18 bases between. The CDR3 covers 16 residues. Germline CDR1 SGDLS, CDR2 YYNGEE. The CDR3 sequence is CASSAGEGLTRNTIYF. CDR3 DNA sequence: TGTGCCAGCAGCGCCGGGGAGGGTTTAACCCGAAACACCATATATTTT.

A single count supports this clone. The rearrangement uses TRBV18 and TRBJ2-3, with D perhaps TRBD1 (5 bases). The CDR3 consists of 11 residues. The germline V and J ends were trimmed by 4 bases and 6 bases, with 5 bases remaining between them. The germline CDR1 and CDR2 sequences are KGHSH and LQKENI. The CDR3 DNA follows: TGTGCCAGCTCACAGGGGGATACGCAGTATTTT. Amino acids: CASSQGDTQYF.

This chain links TRBV11-3 with TRBJ2-1; 13 bases are shared with TRBD2. The V gene's germline CDR1 is SGHNT and CDR2 YENEEA. V was pared by 5 bases and J by 4 bases, with 2 bases of the junction left unmatched. The length of the CDR3 is 15 residues. Here the CDR3 DNA reads TGTGCCAGCAGCACTAGCGGGAGGGGATACAATGAGCAGTTCTTC. As protein: CASSTSGRGYNEQFF.

The chain carries TRBV6-1 and TRBJ2-7; D possibly corresponds to TRBD2 (5 bases). Germline values: CDR1 MNHNS, CDR2 SASEGT. The CDR3 totals 14 residues. Deletions cut 7 bases from V and 6 bases from J, with 19 bases between. The CDR3 loop is CASTPFWGDAEQYF. The CDR3 region has the DNA TGTGCCAGCACTCCGTTTTGGGGAGACGCCGAGCAGTACTTC.

Comment on this clone: Other DNA sequences in this sample translate to the same CDR3. V is TRBV18 and J is TRBJ2-5, with D hard to call. CDR3 length equals 12 residues. Germline CDR1 KGHSH, CDR2 LQKENI. Trimming shortened V by 1 base and J by 4 bases, and 4 bases separated the two germline ends. CDR3 bases: TGTGCCAGCTCACCACTCGGAGAGACCCAGTACTTC. Its protein is CASSPLGETQYF. Complete variable domain (other parts from reference TRBV18 and TRBJ2-5): NAGVMQNPRHLVRRRGQEARLRCSPMKGHSHVYWYRQLPEEGLKFMVYLQKENIIDESGMPKERFSAEFPKEGPSILRIQQVVRGDSAAYFCASSPLGETQYFGPGTRLLVL.

Regarding this clone: Relative to the germline gene, one junction end is altered; a read error may explain this. This specimen includes other DNA sequences encoding the same CDR3. V gene TRBV6-1 combines with J gene TRBJ2-7; 8 bases line up with TRBD2. The CDR3 sequence is 16 residues long. The germline V gene encodes CDR1 MNHNS and CDR2 SASEGT. The chain's CDR3 is CASSEAGAARFNEQYF. CDR3 bases: TGTGCTAGCAGTGAAGCGGGGGCGGCCCGATTTAACGAGCAGTACTTC.

This chain links TRBV5-6 with TRBJ2-7, with D perhaps TRBD1 (5 bases). V was clipped by 3 bases and J by 3 bases, with 10 bases between them. Germline CDR1 is SGHDT and CDR2 is YYEEEE. The CDR3 length is 13 residues. The CDR3 region has the DNA TGTGCCAGCAGCTCAGGGCCGGTCTACGAGCAGTACTTC. It yields the protein CASSSGPVYEQYF.

This chain links TRBV5-1 with TRBJ2-2; D is possibly TRBD1 or TRBD2 (5 bases each). Trimming took 5 bases from V and 3 from J, leaving 11 bases between them. The CDR3 consists of 14 residues. CDR1 SGHRS and CDR2 YFSETQ come from the germline V gene. In DNA, the CDR3 is TGCGCCAGCAGACCGGGACCCCACACCGGGGAGCTGTTTTTT. Translated: CASRPGPHTGELFF.

The CDR3 loop reads CAISELQGTTPQHF. For the CDR3, the DNA is TGTGCCATCAGTGAGTTACAGGGGACGACTCCCCAGCATTTT. The chain is built from TRBV10-3 and TRBJ1-5; the match to TRBD1 covers 7 bases. Germline V gene sequence: CDR1 ENHRY, CDR2 SYGVKD. This CDR3 spans 14 amino acids. The trim removed 1 base at V and 10 bases at J, leaving 7 bases unmatched.

This clone was picked up a small number of times. The V gene is TRBV7-2, the J gene TRBJ2-7, with 7 bases that match TRBD2. Trimming took 5 bases from V and 3 from J; bases not matched to a gene: 10. CDR1 SGHTA and CDR2 FQGNSA come from the germline V gene. This CDR3 spans 15 amino acids. The CDR3: CASSPRTRYVYEQYF. The CDR3 nucleotides read TGTGCCAGCAGCCCTCGGACTAGATATGTCTACGAGCAGTACTTC. Based on the CDR3 plus reference TRBV7-2 and TRBJ2-7, the full variable domain is GAGVSQSPSNKVTEKGKDVELRCDPISGHTALYWYRQSLGQGLEFLIYFQGNSAPDKSGLPSDRFSAERTGGSVSTLTIQRTQQEDSAVYLCASSPRTRYVYEQYFGPGTRLTVT.

The rearrangement links TRBV5-1 to TRBJ1-4, with D possibly being TRBD1 (5 bases). The V gene's germline CDR1 is SGHRS and CDR2 YFSETQ. The CDR3 consists of 15 residues. V lost 0 bases and J 8 bases, leaving 14 bases between the germline ends. This CDR3 is CASSLAIGEGEKLFF. The CDR3 nucleotides are TGCGCCAGCAGCTTGGCCATAGGGGAAGGGGAAAAACTGTTTTTT.